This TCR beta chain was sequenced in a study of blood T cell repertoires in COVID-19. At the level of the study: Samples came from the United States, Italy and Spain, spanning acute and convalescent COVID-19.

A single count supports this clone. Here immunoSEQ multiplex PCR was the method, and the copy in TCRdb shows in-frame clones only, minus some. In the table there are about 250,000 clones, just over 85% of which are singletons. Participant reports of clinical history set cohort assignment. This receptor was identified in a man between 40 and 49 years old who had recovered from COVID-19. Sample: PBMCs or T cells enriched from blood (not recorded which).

This chain's CDR3 is CASSIPGRGTGETQYF. The CDR3 bases are TGTGCCAGTAGTATCCCCGGGAGGGGAACGGGAGAGACCCAGTACTTC. The V and J genes are TRBV19 and TRBJ2-5, with 8 positions matching TRBD2. Germline CDR1 LNHDA, CDR2 SQIVND (reference sequence). The CDR3 is made up of 16 amino acids. V lost 3 bases, J lost 4 bases, and 10 bases stayed unmatched.